This TCR beta chain emerged from a study of T cell responses to AZD1222 COVID-19 vaccine. The study's findings and limits: In all cases, repertoires were sampled only after the peak T cell response. Reports indicate that nearly half of spike-specific TCRs are directed at unmutated variant regions.

Points on this clone: The target antigen is unknown.

Produced via immunoSEQ multiplex PCR; TCRdb's table is partial and in-frame only. Here the sample spans about 130,000 clones, 93% being singletons. Material: peripheral blood, obtained on day 0 of AZD1222 vaccination. The TCR originated in an adult in good health.

CDR3: CASSSTDQGFF. The CDR3 nucleotides read TGTGCCAGTAGTTCGACAGACCAAGGTTTCTTT. V gene TRBV19 combines with J gene TRBJ1-1; possibly TRBD1 for D (5 bases). There are 11 residues in the CDR3. V lost 5 bases and J 13 bases, leaving 14 bases between the germline ends. CDR1 and CDR2 from the germline V gene are LNHDA and SQIVND (reference sequence). Full variable domain (rest looked up from reference TRBV19 and TRBJ1-1): DGGITQSPKYLFRKEGQNVTLSCEQNLNHDAMYWYRQDPGQGLRLIYYSQIVNDFQKGDIAEGYSVSREKKESFPLTVTSAQKNPTAFYLCASSSTDQGFFGQGTRLTVV.